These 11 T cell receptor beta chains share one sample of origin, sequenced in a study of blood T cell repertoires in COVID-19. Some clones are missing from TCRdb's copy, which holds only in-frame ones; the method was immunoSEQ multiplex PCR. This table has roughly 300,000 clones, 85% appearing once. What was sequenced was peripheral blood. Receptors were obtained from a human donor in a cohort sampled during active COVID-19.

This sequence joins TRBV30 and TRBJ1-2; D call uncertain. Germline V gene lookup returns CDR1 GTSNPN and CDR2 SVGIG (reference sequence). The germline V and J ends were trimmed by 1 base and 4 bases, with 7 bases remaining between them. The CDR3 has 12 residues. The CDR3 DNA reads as TGTGCCTGGAGTGCTAACAGCTATGGCTACACCTTC. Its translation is CAWSANSYGYTF.

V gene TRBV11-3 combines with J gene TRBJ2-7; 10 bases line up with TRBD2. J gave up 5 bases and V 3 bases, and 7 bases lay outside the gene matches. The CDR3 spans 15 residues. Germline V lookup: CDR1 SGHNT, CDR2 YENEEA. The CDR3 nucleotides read TGTGCCAGCAGCTTGGCCAGCGGGGGGGGGCACGAGCAGTACTTC. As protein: CASSLASGGGHEQYF.

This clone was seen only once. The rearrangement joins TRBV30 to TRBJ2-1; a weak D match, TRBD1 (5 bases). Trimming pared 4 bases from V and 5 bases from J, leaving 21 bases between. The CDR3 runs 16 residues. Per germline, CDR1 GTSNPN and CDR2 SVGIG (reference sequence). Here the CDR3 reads CAWNIIRANTNNEQFF. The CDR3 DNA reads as TGTGCCTGGAACATCATCAGGGCAAACACTAACAATGAGCAGTTCTTC.

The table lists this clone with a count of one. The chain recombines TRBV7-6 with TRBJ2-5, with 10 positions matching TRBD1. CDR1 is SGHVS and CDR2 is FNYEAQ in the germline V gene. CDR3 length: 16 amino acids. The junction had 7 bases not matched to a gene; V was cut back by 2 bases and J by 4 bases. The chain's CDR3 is CASSLWDRGGGETQYF. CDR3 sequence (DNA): TGTGCCAGCAGCTTATGGGACAGGGGAGGAGGAGAGACCCAGTACTTC. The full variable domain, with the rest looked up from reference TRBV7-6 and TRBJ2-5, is GAGVSQSPRYKVTKRGQDVALRCDPISGHVSLYWYRQALGQGPEFLTYFNYEAQQDKSGLPNDRFSAERPEGSISTLTIQRTEQRDSAMYRCASSLWDRGGGETQYFGPGTRLLVL.

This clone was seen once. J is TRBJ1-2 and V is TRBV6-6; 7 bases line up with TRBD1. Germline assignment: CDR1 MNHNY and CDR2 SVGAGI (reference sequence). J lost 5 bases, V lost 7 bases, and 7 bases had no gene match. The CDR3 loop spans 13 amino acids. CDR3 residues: CASTDRDRYGYTF. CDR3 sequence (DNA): TGTGCCAGCACCGACAGGGATAGGTATGGCTACACCTTC.

CDR3 bases: TGTGCCAGCAGTTTTGAGGATTACAGGGGTAAGGAGACCCAGTACTTC. Translated, it gives CASSFEDYRGKETQYF. The rearrangement joins TRBV28 to TRBJ2-5, with 7 bases lining up with TRBD1. The ends lost 3 bases at V and 5 bases at J; junction bases unmatched: 12. Germline loops: CDR1 MDHEN, CDR2 SYDVKM. The CDR3 runs 16 residues.

CDR3 loop: CASRRTGGGEKLFF. In DNA form, the CDR3 reads TGTGCCAGCAGACGGACAGGGGGGGGAGAAAAACTGTTTTTT. This rearrangement joins TRBV6-5 to TRBJ1-4; TRBD1 matches at 10 bases. CDR3 size: 14 residues. V shed 6 bases and J 8 bases; nucleotides not matched to a gene: 6. CDR1 and CDR2 from the germline V gene are MNHEY and SVGAGI.

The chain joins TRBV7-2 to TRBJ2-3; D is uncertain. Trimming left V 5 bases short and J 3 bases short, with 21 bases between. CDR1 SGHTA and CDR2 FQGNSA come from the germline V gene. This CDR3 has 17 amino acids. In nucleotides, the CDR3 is TGTGCCAGCAGCCTAAAGATCCAACGCAGGTTGACAGATACGCAGTATTTT. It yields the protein CASSLKIQRRLTDTQYF.

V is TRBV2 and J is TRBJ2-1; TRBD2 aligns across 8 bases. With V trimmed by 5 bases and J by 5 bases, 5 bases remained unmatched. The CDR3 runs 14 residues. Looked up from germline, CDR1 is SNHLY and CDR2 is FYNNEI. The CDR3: CASSTLAGNNEQFF. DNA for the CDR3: TGTGCCAGCAGTACTCTAGCGGGCAACAATGAGCAGTTCTTC.

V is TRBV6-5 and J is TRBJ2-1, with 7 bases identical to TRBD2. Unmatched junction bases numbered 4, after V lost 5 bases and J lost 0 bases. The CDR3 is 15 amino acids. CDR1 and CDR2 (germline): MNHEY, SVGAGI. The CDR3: CASSSGMLSYNEQFF. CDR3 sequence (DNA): TGTGCCAGCAGTAGCGGGATGCTCTCCTACAATGAGCAGTTCTTC.

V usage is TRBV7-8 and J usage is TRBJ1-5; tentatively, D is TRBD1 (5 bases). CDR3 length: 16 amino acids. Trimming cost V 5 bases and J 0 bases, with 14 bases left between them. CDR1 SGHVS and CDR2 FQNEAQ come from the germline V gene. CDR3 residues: CASSPHRQLSNQPQHF. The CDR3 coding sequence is TGTGCCAGCAGCCCGCATAGACAGCTTAGCAATCAGCCCCAGCATTTT.